What follows is one T cell receptor beta chain and its context. This clonotype was picked up a small number of times. The clone's antigen remains unknown. Per-nucleotide qualities are absent, and no much larger clonotype sits a single base away. These data belong to a study of T-cell reconstitution after alpha-beta-depleted transplantation in children (dated by TCRdb to the mid-2010s). Regarding the complete study: Using TCR repertoire profiling, the study followed T-cell immune reconstitution in a quantitative way in children after TCRalphabeta/CD19-depleted allogeneic hematopoietic cell transplantation.

The CDR3 holds 17 amino acids from the cysteine to the phenylalanine. Only the CDR3 DNA stays, 51 bases, in frame from base 1. The germline V gene (reference sequence) sets CDR1 to WNHNN and CDR2 to SYGVQD. V is clipped by 5 bases and J by 0 bases, and the sequence between their germline boundaries is 17 bases long. To prepare the library, PCR was applied. Sequencer: Illumina HiSeq 2500. To normalize quantification of the TCRbeta repertoire, the TCR libraries were built with molecular barcoding that relied on unique molecular identifiers. TCRdb's own reprocessing of the public reads used fastp at Q25 and MiXCR and kept productive beta chains. Each record represents a unique CDR3 protein, reported with the most common genes and DNA among its rows. The sample table contains about 500,000 distinct CDR3 sequences; only one count was recorded for approximately 32% of them. Approximately 2.3% of the sample rests with the top ten.

The sequence is built from TRBV10-1 and TRBJ1-5; the D gene is possibly TRBD1, with 5 bases matching. The TCR was taken from a human donor who donated a stem cell graft to a child with aplastic anemia. This specimen was PBMCs from the stem cell graft donor, taken from the stem cell graft. At the DNA level, the sequence is TGCGCCAGCAGTCCGCAGGCGAGAGGGGATAGCAATCAGCCCCAGCATTTT. The resulting protein is CASSPQARGDSNQPQHF.